What follows are 8 T cell receptor beta chains derived from one specimen sequenced in a study of T cell repertoires in cytomegalovirus infection. TCRdb independently ran MiXCR on the reads; one entry per CDR3 protein. The table shows around 230,000 distinct CDR3 sequences, with around two fifths occurring only once. No antigen has been assigned to these receptors. This material consisted of CD8+ T cells from cultured PBMCs, taken from culture after CMV antigen stimulation. The receptor source for this set is a human donor in good health (CMV status not recorded). Some clones in this sample may be carry-over from other donors' samples.

The V call is TRBV12-3 or TRBV12-4, the J call TRBJ2-1, with a possible D match to TRBD2 (5 bases). This CDR3 has 14 amino acids. Trimming removed 6 bases at V and 8 bases at J, with 17 bases between. The CDR3 nucleotides read TGTGCCAGCAGCCGTTCACTAGGGTGGGATGAGCAGTTCTTC. Translated: CASSRSLGWDEQFF.

The count of this clonotype is one. This chain joins TRBV15 and TRBJ2-5; TRBD1 matches 8 bases. Germline CDR1 and CDR2: LNHNV and YYDKDF (reference sequence). V gave up 2 bases and J gave up 5 bases; unmatched junction bases: 4. The CDR3 extends over 14 amino acids. The CDR3 here is CATSRSGGVETQYF. CDR3 coding DNA: TGTGCCACCAGCAGATCAGGGGGCGTGGAGACCCAGTACTTC. Based on the CDR3 plus reference TRBV15 and TRBJ2-5, the full variable domain is DAMVIQNPRYQVTQFGKPVTLSCSQTLNHNVMYWYQQKSSQAPKLLFHYYDKDFNNEADTPDNFQSRRPNTSFCFLDIRSPGLGDTAMYLCATSRSGGVETQYFGPGTRLLVL.

The chain recombines TRBV18 with TRBJ2-7, with D maybe TRBD1 (6 bases). V lost 6 bases and J 0 bases, leaving 9 bases between the germline ends. Looked up from germline, CDR1 is KGHSH and CDR2 is LQKENI. There are 13 residues in the CDR3. CDR3 loop: CASSADSSYEQYF. The CDR3 DNA sequence: TGTGCCAGCTCCGCGGACAGCTCCTACGAGCAGTACTTC.

This clonotype appeared many times. The V call is TRBV11-1, the J call TRBJ2-1; either TRBD1 or TRBD2 may fit D (5 bases each). Looked up from germline, CDR1 is SGHAT and CDR2 is FQDESV (reference sequence). The CDR3 length is 10 residues. Trimming removed 8 bases from V and 7 bases from J, with 6 bases in between. The CDR3 nucleotides are TGTGCCAGCGGGGGAAATGAGCAGTTCTTC. It encodes CASGGNEQFF.

This clonotype came up many times. The chain uses TRBV7-8 and TRBJ2-1; D ambiguous. CDR3 length: 16 amino acids. Trimming shortened V by 0 bases and J by 5 bases, and 14 bases separated the two germline ends. The germline CDR1 and CDR2 sequences are SGHVS and FQNEAQ. The DNA of the CDR3 is TGTGCCAGCAGCTTAGCGTACGTGACAAAGGACAATGAGCAGTTCTTC. Amino acids: CASSLAYVTKDNEQFF. Looking up the rest from reference TRBV7-8 and TRBJ2-1 gives the full variable domain: GAGVSQSPRYKVAKRGQDVALRCDPISGHVSLFWYQQALGQGPEFLTYFQNEAQLDKSGLPSDRFFAERPEGSVSTLKIQRTQQEDSAVYLCASSLAYVTKDNEQFFGPGTRLTVL.

This clonotype was detected a few times. This rearrangement joins TRBV27 to TRBJ2-3; D is possibly TRBD1 or TRBD2 (5 bases each). CDR1 and CDR2 (germline): MNHEY, SMNVEV (reference sequence). The CDR3 totals 17 residues. V lost 5 bases, J lost 2 bases, and 20 bases lay in between. CDR3 DNA: TGTGCCAGCAGTCCCCTCCCGGCGGTCGGGGCCACAGATACGCAGTATTTT. Protein: CASSPLPAVGATDTQYF.

A few counts support this clonotype. The V call is TRBV20-1, the J call TRBJ2-1; 9 bases map to TRBD1. The germline CDR1 and CDR2 sequences are DFQATT and SNEGSKA (reference sequence). The CDR3 runs 13 residues. CDR3: CSLRDRVSNEQFF. CDR3 DNA sequence: TGCAGCCTCCGGGACAGGGTTTCCAATGAGCAGTTCTTC.

The chain is built from TRBV2 and TRBJ1-2; perhaps TRBD1 as D (5 bases). The CDR3 extends over 16 amino acids. V lost 5 bases and J lost 5, with 21 bases in between. Germline CDR1 SNHLY, CDR2 FYNNEI. CDR3 in DNA: TGTGCCAGCAGTCCATATTGGTGGGACTCTACGTATGGCTACACCTTC. It encodes CASSPYWWDSTYGYTF.